The TCR beta chain under discussion was sequenced for a study of T cells expressing NK-cell markers. About the research overall: The study drew TCR beta repertoires from sorted CD3+CD56+NKG2C+, CD3+CD56+NKG2C- and CD3+CD56-NKG2C+ T cells. Among the eight sequenced donors, seven tested HCMV-seropositive and one tested seronegative.

The authors made TCR beta cDNA libraries by 5'RACE template switching. This switching added a universal primer site and UMIs. TCRdb reworked the 5' RACE reads into one entry per CDR3 protein, no DNA. This repertoire comprises some 190,000 distinct CDR3 sequences; its ten largest clones make up 20% to 25%. Points from the study as a whole: Researchers report these clonotypes also headed the CD3+CD56-NKG2C+ fraction in several donors.

Of note for this clonotype: Its specificity is unknown.

The TCR was taken from a man aged 18 to 69 in good health. Sequenced sample: blood T cells: a sorted CD56 or NKG2C T cell subset, CD4+ or CD8+ T cells, or bulk PBMC T cells (not recorded which).

CDR3 residues: CSARDPLVYGYTF. This sequence joins TRBV20-1 and TRBJ1-2. The CDR3 totals 13 residues. Per the germline V gene, CDR1 is DFQATT and CDR2 is SNEGSKA (reference sequence).